This TCR beta chain was captured in a study of graft-versus-host responses after intestinal transplantation. As for the study in general: Recipients received multivisceral, liver-intestinal, or isolated intestinal transplants. Once they had received anti-thymocyte globulin induction, all recipients took tacrolimus and steroids for about three years. Study conclusions and caveats: The authors found GvH clones in recipient marrow, some appearing first in ileum or blood.

Assay used: immunoSEQ multiplex PCR; TCRdb lists only in-frame clones, some missing. The table has about 24,000 clones, 70% to 90% seen once. The table lists this clone with a count of one. Its antigen is unknown. The germline gives CDR1 MNHEY, CDR2 SMNVEV (reference sequence). The V and J ends lost 5 bases and 4 bases respectively, with 11 bases between them. The CDR3 loop spans 13 amino acids. The material was PBMCs, obtained around 440 days after intestinal transplant. This TCR was recovered from a human patient who received an intestinal transplant, so some T cells may come from the graft donor. V gene TRBV27 combines with J gene TRBJ2-5; the D is unclear. CDR3 sequence: CASSHSGGETQYF. CDR3 sequence (DNA): TGTGCCAGCAGTCACTCCGGTGGAGAGACCCAGTACTTC.